This T cell receptor beta chain was observed in a study of shared clonotypes between healthy human individuals. Study outcomes and limitations: Naive subsets generally had larger estimated richness than memory subsets.

Worth noting for this clone: Antigen unknown.

Germline CDR1 is SGHVS and CDR2 is FNYEAQ. The CDR3 consists of 15 residues. After removal of 5 bases from V and 8 bases from J, the junction contained 8 bases not matched to a gene. In the authors' methods: ImmunoSEQ sequences covered only the junction and lacked quality scores; filtering therefore differed. The repertoire was sequenced with immunoSEQ multiplex PCR; TCRdb's copy has only in-frame clones and lacks some. V and J calls and clone size follow that table, whereas D and trimming were derived from the DNA. The top ten clones hold over 0.12% of a sample with a few million clones, over 85% of them seen once.

The V and J genes are TRBV7-6 and TRBJ1-6, with 8 positions matching TRBD1. The sequenced material came from naive CD4+ T cells sorted from blood. Documented subset: CD45RA+ positively selected. This receptor was identified in a man aged 18 to 29 in good health. The CDR3 coding sequence is TGTGCCAGCAGCCCCTGGGAACAGGGGGATTCACCCCTCCACTTT. This codes for CASSPWEQGDSPLHF.